The present T cell receptor (beta chain) was sequenced within a study of T cells expressing NK-cell markers. The overall study: There were seven HCMV-seropositive donors and one seronegative donor among the eight sequenced.

Following a re-call of the 5' RACE reads, TCRdb has one entry per CDR3 protein and lacks DNA. The repertoire table contains about 550,000 distinct CDR3 sequences. Notes on this clonotype: The target antigen is unknown.

The CDR3 loop spans 16 amino acids. CDR1 and CDR2 (germline): DFQATT, SNEGSKA (reference sequence). The study's findings and limits: Unclear, still, was the HCMV specificity of the expanded NKG2C+ T cell clones.

Sequencing was performed on blood T cells: a sorted CD56 or NKG2C T cell subset, CD4+ or CD8+ T cells, or bulk PBMC T cells (not recorded which). The receptor was derived from a young man in good health. The chain couples TRBV20-1 to TRBJ2-1; TCRdb's D call of TRBD2 is untestable without DNA. CDR3 sequence: CSASTPRTGTYNEQFF.